The rows below give T cell receptor beta chains drawn from one sample of a study of T-cell reconstitution after alpha-beta-depleted transplantation in children. Via MiXCR, TCRdb re-called the PCR reads, giving one row per CDR3 protein. The sample lists a few hundred thousand distinct CDR3 sequences, 20% to 30% occurring once. The sequencing used PBMCs, collected before TCRalphabeta/CD19-depleted stem cell transplant. These receptors all stem from a boy under two years old with Wiskott-Aldrich syndrome, due to receive a stem cell transplant. Each CDR3 is given with its conserved first and last residue. The D gene is left open where the match is weak. A clone size is listed for some rows: how often the clone was seen (once, few, many), or a class if it is expanded.

j_call d_call v_call clone_size cdr3_aa cdr3_nt
TRBJ2-3 . TRBV20-1 few CSATLPGRGSSQYF TGCAGTGCAACGCTACCGGGCCGGGGGAGTTCGCAGTATTTT
TRBJ1-3 . TRBV5-6 few CASSFGQGRNTIYF TGTGCCAGCAGCTTTGGGCAGGGTCGAAACACCATATATTTT
TRBJ2-2 TRBD2 TRBV12-3/TRBV12-4 . CASSPGTSGSSSTGELFF TGTGCCAGCAGTCCCGGGACTAGCGGGAGTTCGTCCACCGGGGAGCTGTTTTTT
TRBJ2-7 TRBD1 TRBV7-6 few CASSLGQRDYEQYF TGTGCCAGCAGCTTGGGACAGAGAGACTACGAGCAGTACTTC
TRBJ1-6 TRBD1 TRBV5-1 few CASSPGTGYNSPLHF TGCGCCAGCAGCCCGGGGACAGGCTATAATTCACCCCTCCACTTT
TRBJ2-3 . TRBV5-1 . CASSLEESGTQYF TGCGCCAGCAGCTTGGAGGAGAGCGGTACGCAGTATTTT
TRBJ2-5 . TRBV20-1 few CSATGWETQYF TGCAGTGCTACAGGGTGGGAGACCCAGTACTTC
TRBJ2-7 . TRBV12-3/TRBV12-4 . CASSRGTTYEQYF TGTGCCAGCAGCCGCGGTACAACCTACGAGCAGTACTTC
TRBJ2-1 TRBD2 TRBV12-3/TRBV12-4 many CASSLGTSGHNEQFF TGTGCCAGCAGCTTAGGAACTAGCGGTCACAATGAGCAGTTCTTC
TRBJ2-4 . TRBV5-1 few CASSLGQAPSNIQYF TGCGCCAGCAGCTTGGGACAGGCCCCCTCAAACATTCAGTACTTC
TRBJ2-2 . TRBV9 . CASSVRGRTGELFF TGTGCCAGCAGCGTACGGGGGCGGACCGGGGAGCTGTTTTTT
TRBJ2-7 TRBD2 TRBV5-5 few CASSLSLASGSYEQYF TGTGCCAGCAGCTTAAGTCTGGCTAGCGGGAGCTACGAGCAGTACTTC
TRBJ2-3 . TRBV4-1 . CASSQDGGTQYF TGCGCCAGCAGCCAAGATGGGGGTACGCAGTATTTT
TRBJ2-1 . TRBV12-3/TRBV12-4 few CASIGDLHNEQFF TGTGCCAGCATCGGGGACTTGCACAATGAGCAGTTCTTC
TRBJ2-6 TRBD2 TRBV20-1 few CSARGGLAGGTGANVLTF TGCAGTGCTAGAGGGGGACTAGCGGGAGGAACCGGGGCCAACGTCCTGACTTTC
TRBJ2-1 TRBD2 TRBV11-2 . CASSLGVPSGWEAYNEQFF TGTGCCAGCAGCTTAGGAGTCCCTAGCGGGTGGGAGGCCTACAATGAGCAGTTCTTC
TRBJ2-7 . TRBV10-3 . CALSRRVYGSSYEQYF TGTGCCCTCTCTCGGAGGGTTTACGGGAGCTCCTACGAGCAGTACTTC
TRBJ2-5 TRBD2 TRBV20-1 . CSATGLAANQETQYF TGCAGTGCCACCGGACTAGCGGCTAACCAAGAGACCCAGTACTTC
TRBJ2-1 . TRBV20-1 . CSASQRSSYNEQFF TGCAGTGCTAGTCAGAGGAGCTCCTACAATGAGCAGTTCTTC
TRBJ2-1 . TRBV20-1 few CSASGGLWVVEQFF TGCAGTGCTAGTGGGGGTTTGTGGGTGGTTGAGCAGTTCTTC
TRBJ1-2 . TRBV6-2/TRBV6-3 few CASRYILGYTF TGTGCCAGCAGATACATTCTCGGCTACACCTTC
TRBJ2-1 . TRBV20-1 few CSARDQEGRLKLHNEQFF TGCAGTGCTAGAGACCAGGAAGGGCGGCTCAAACTCCACAATGAGCAGTTCTTC
TRBJ2-5 TRBD2 TRBV4-1 . CASSLDGRAGETQYF TGCGCCAGCAGCCTAGACGGGAGGGCCGGAGAGACCCAGTACTTC
TRBJ2-5 . TRBV5-1 few CASSWGLGVETQYF TGCGCCAGCAGCTGGGGTCTAGGAGTAGAGACCCAGTACTTC
TRBJ2-1 TRBD1 TRBV5-1 . CASSLETGSNEQFF TGCGCCAGCAGCTTGGAGACAGGGTCCAATGAGCAGTTCTTC
TRBJ2-7 TRBD2 TRBV5-1 . CASSFSAGGDEQYF TGCGCCAGCAGCTTTTCAGCGGGAGGGGACGAGCAGTACTTC
TRBJ2-7 TRBD1 TRBV10-3 . CAISESTGKHEQYF TGTGCCATCAGTGAGTCGACAGGGAAGCACGAGCAGTACTTC
TRBJ1-1 . TRBV20-1 few CSARDPGGDPSAAFF TGCAGTGCTAGAGATCCTGGGGGGGATCCGTCTGCAGCTTTCTTT
TRBJ2-3 . TRBV9 few CASSVGSVAAWVTDTQYF TGTGCCAGCAGCGTAGGTTCGGTAGCGGCCTGGGTCACAGATACGCAGTATTTT
TRBJ1-2 . TRBV7-9 . CASSLESGQDGYTF TGTGCCAGCAGCTTAGAATCGGGGCAGGATGGCTACACCTTC
TRBJ2-6 . TRBV7-2 . CASSRPPGSGANGLTF TGTGCCAGCAGCCGGCCCCCAGGCTCTGGGGCCAACGGCCTGACTTTC
TRBJ2-2 . TRBV29-1 few CSARRSGNTGELFF TGCAGCGCCCGGAGGAGCGGGAACACCGGGGAGCTGTTTTTT
TRBJ2-5 . TRBV20-1 . CSARGLGQYETQYF TGCAGTGCTAGGGGTCTTGGGCAGTACGAGACCCAGTACTTC
TRBJ1-4 TRBD1 TRBV20-1 few CSAHRQGGGEKLFF TGCAGTGCCCACCGACAGGGCGGCGGAGAAAAACTGTTTTTT
TRBJ2-6 TRBD2 TRBV28 . CASSLRTSGSGANVLTF TGTGCCAGCAGTTTGCGGACTAGCGGCTCTGGGGCCAACGTCCTGACTTTC
TRBJ2-1 . TRBV15 . CATSGGRSGSYNEQFF TGTGCCACCAGCGGGGGGAGGAGCGGATCTTACAATGAGCAGTTCTTC
TRBJ2-1 TRBD2 TRBV20-1 . CSAPASSGRADNEQFF TGCAGTGCCCCTGCTTCTAGCGGGAGGGCCGACAATGAGCAGTTCTTC
TRBJ1-2 . TRBV20-1 . CSAKGQTNYGYTF TGCAGTGCGAAAGGACAAACTAACTATGGCTACACCTTC